This T cell receptor beta chain emerged from a study of blood T cells in healthy people across ages. Extractions gave at least 5 micrograms of total RNA per sample. With a J-beta primer mix and a sample-barcoded 5' primer, a second PCR ran about 7 to 12 cycles. With 12 random nucleotides, a template-switch adaptor tagged each individual cDNA molecule. TCRdb re-derived calls from the 5' RACE reads in MiXCR, one entry per CDR3 protein. The sample contains 870,000 or so distinct CDR3 sequences, around 28% of which appear only once. Overall study findings and caveats: A roughly linear age-dependent decrease characterized TCR beta diversity per million T cells.

With respect to this clonotype: As yet, its antigen is unknown.

CDR3 size: 16 residues. The germline V gene encodes CDR1 SGHTA and CDR2 FQGNSA. V dropped 3 bases and J dropped 0; count of bases not matched to a gene: 6. Specimen: blood. The genes are TRBV7-2 and TRBJ2-3; 7 bases align to TRBD2. The receptor comes from an elderly woman in good health. The CDR3: CASSFRSGASTDTQYF. The CDR3 nucleotides read TGTGCCAGCAGCTTCAGAAGCGGGGCAAGCACAGATACGCAGTATTTT.